This TCR beta chain was obtained from a study of T cell responses to AZD1222 COVID-19 vaccine. Whole-study results and caveats: Seropositive at baseline were only 5 to 7 AZD1222 recipients. Donors skewed white British and female; clonal diversity was possibly underestimated.

The V gene's germline CDR1 is LGHNA and CDR2 YNFKEQ. The CDR3 sequence is 20 residues long. V lost 0 bases, J lost 0 bases, and 12 bases stayed unmatched. The repertoire was sequenced with immunoSEQ multiplex PCR; TCRdb's copy has only in-frame clones and lacks some. The sample consists of roughly 81,000 clones, 80% to 90% of them appearing once. As concerns this clone: Its antigen is currently unknown.

Sequences were derived from peripheral blood, sampled on day 0 of AZD1222 vaccination. This clonotype originated in an adult in good health. V usage is TRBV4-2 and J usage is TRBJ1-4; 8 nucleotides align to TRBD1. CDR3 in amino acids: CASSQDFVTGEASTNEKLFF. The CDR3 nucleotides are TGTGCCAGCAGCCAAGATTTCGTGACAGGGGAGGCTTCAACTAATGAAAAACTGTTTTTT.